The entry below gives a single T cell receptor beta chain sequence along with its context. The data were taken from a study of blood T cell repertoires in COVID-19. Study processing details: From reference gene primer amplification, estimates of nucleated cell counts were derived. TCRdb's copy holds only in-frame clones and misses some; the assay was immunoSEQ multiplex PCR. Clone size and the V and J calls come from that table; the DNA yielded D and trimming. Altogether about 260,000 clones are present, more than 70% being singletons, with the ten largest covering over 2%. The sequence was obtained from a woman in her 50s who had recovered from COVID-19. Material: PBMCs or T cells enriched from blood (not recorded which).

CDR3 DNA: TGTGCCAGCAGCCCCCAGCGGGGGCGGGAGCAGTTCTTC. This codes for CASSPQRGREQFF. The chain is built from TRBV3-1 (or the pseudogene TRBV3-2) and TRBJ2-1, with 8 bases identical to TRBD2. Germline CDR1 LGHDT, CDR2 YNNKEL (reference sequence). The CDR3 totals 13 residues. Trimming took 4 bases from V and 10 from J; bases not matched to a gene: 6.